The text below deals with one T cell receptor (beta chain). This CDR3 has 14 residues. Germline-derived CDR1 and CDR2 are MNHEY and SVGAGI. V gave up 2 bases and J gave up 0 bases, with 7 bases separating them. These data belong to a study of cytomegalovirus exposure and HLA in healthy donors. The PCR employed 60 Vbeta primers together with 13 Jbeta primers. Assay used: immunoSEQ multiplex PCR; TCRdb lists only in-frame clones, some missing. The sample includes about 190,000 clones, 82% of them seen just once. Source material: PBMCs. This receptor was taken from a woman aged 18-35 years in good health and CMV-seronegative. The gene calls are TRBV6-5 and TRBJ1-1; D remains unclear. The CDR3 protein is CASSYTRLNTEAFF. DNA for the CDR3: TGTGCCAGCAGTTACACCAGGCTGAACACTGAAGCTTTCTTT.